A selection of T cell receptor beta chains follows, all from one sample in a study of blood T cell repertoires in COVID-19. Produced via immunoSEQ multiplex PCR; TCRdb's table is partial and in-frame only. The sample yields some 330,000 clones, 85% to 90% seen once. Specimen: peripheral blood. Receptors were obtained from a young woman with COVID-19, enrolled during active disease. Both conserved end residues are part of each CDR3. D genes are given only for firm matches. For some rows the clone size is stated as once, few or many, or as a class when expanded; others skip it.

d_gene: TRBD2; abundance: NA; v_gene: TRBV5-6; j_gene: TRBJ2-5; CDR3nt: TGTGCCAGCAGCTTGTTGCGGGGGGGCCCGGAGACCCAGTACTTC; CDR3aa: CASSLLRGGPETQYF
d_gene: NA; abundance: NA; v_gene: TRBV7-8; j_gene: TRBJ1-5; CDR3nt: TGTGCCAGCAGCTTACTAGACAATCAGCCCCAGCATTTT; CDR3aa: CASSLLDNQPQHF
d_gene: NA; abundance: NA; v_gene: TRBV19; j_gene: TRBJ1-1; CDR3nt: TGTGCCAGTAGTGTAGGAGCACAGATGAACACTGAAGCTTTCTTT; CDR3aa: CASSVGAQMNTEAFF
d_gene: NA; abundance: few; v_gene: TRBV28; j_gene: TRBJ1-2; CDR3nt: TGTGCCAGCAGTTTAGGGGGGGCCCCCGGACGGGGCTACACCTTC; CDR3aa: CASSLGGAPGRGYTF
d_gene: NA; abundance: few; v_gene: TRBV29-1; j_gene: TRBJ1-2; CDR3nt: TGCAGCGTTGAGTGGTCCGGGATCTATGGCTACACCTTC; CDR3aa: CSVEWSGIYGYTF
d_gene: NA; abundance: NA; v_gene: TRBV3-1/TRBV3-2; j_gene: TRBJ2-5; CDR3nt: TGTGCCAGCAGCCGAGCATCGATGGAGACCCAGTACTTC; CDR3aa: CASSRASMETQYF
d_gene: TRBD1; abundance: NA; v_gene: TRBV5-6; j_gene: TRBJ2-7; CDR3nt: TGTGCCAGCAGCTTTTTTTTGCGACAGGGTGGCGACGAGCAGTACTTC; CDR3aa: CASSFFLRQGGDEQYF
d_gene: NA; abundance: NA; v_gene: TRBV18; j_gene: TRBJ2-3; CDR3nt: TGTGCCAGCTCACCGACAGTCACAGATACGCAGTATTTT; CDR3aa: CASSPTVTDTQYF
d_gene: NA; abundance: NA; v_gene: TRBV6-5; j_gene: TRBJ1-6; CDR3nt: TGTGCCAGCAGTCAGGGGCGGAATTCACCCCTCCACTTT; CDR3aa: CASSQGRNSPLHF
d_gene: TRBD2; abundance: NA; v_gene: TRBV4-2; j_gene: TRBJ2-1; CDR3nt: TGTGCCAGCAGCCAAGAAAGCGGGGGGCACAATGAGCAGTTCTTC; CDR3aa: CASSQESGGHNEQFF
d_gene: NA; abundance: NA; v_gene: TRBV10-3; j_gene: TRBJ1-1; CDR3nt: TGTGCCATCAGGAGAGGACAGACGAACACTGAAGCTTTCTTT; CDR3aa: CAIRRGQTNTEAFF
d_gene: TRBD1; abundance: few; v_gene: TRBV6-5; j_gene: TRBJ2-1; CDR3nt: TGTGCCAGCAGCAGGGACAGGCTTTACAATGAGCAGTTCTTC; CDR3aa: CASSRDRLYNEQFF
d_gene: NA; abundance: once; v_gene: TRBV12-3/TRBV12-4; j_gene: TRBJ1-2; CDR3nt: TGTGCCAGCAGTGTGACAGGTGCTGGCTACACCTTC; CDR3aa: CASSVTGAGYTF
d_gene: TRBD1; abundance: NA; v_gene: TRBV18; j_gene: TRBJ1-2; CDR3nt: TGTGCCAGCTCACCTCGGCAGGGGGACTATGGCTACACCTTC; CDR3aa: CASSPRQGDYGYTF
d_gene: TRBD2; abundance: NA; v_gene: TRBV30; j_gene: TRBJ2-7; CDR3nt: TGTGCCTGGAGCGGGACTAATCCACCCGAGCAGTACTTC; CDR3aa: CAWSGTNPPEQYF
d_gene: TRBD1; abundance: NA; v_gene: TRBV28; j_gene: TRBJ1-2; CDR3nt: TGTGCCAGCAGTGTTCAGGGGGTCTATGGCTACACCTTC; CDR3aa: CASSVQGVYGYTF
d_gene: TRBD1; abundance: NA; v_gene: TRBV7-2; j_gene: TRBJ1-2; CDR3nt: TGTGCCAGCAGTTCCGGGTTTGGGACAGCCTATGGCTACACCTTC; CDR3aa: CASSSGFGTAYGYTF
d_gene: NA; abundance: NA; v_gene: TRBV6-5; j_gene: TRBJ1-1; CDR3nt: TGTGCCAGCAGCGACTTTCAGGGCATGAACACTGAAGCTTTCTTT; CDR3aa: CASSDFQGMNTEAFF
d_gene: TRBD1; abundance: NA; v_gene: TRBV3-1/TRBV3-2; j_gene: TRBJ1-2; CDR3nt: TGTGCCAGCAGCCATGGGACAGGGGGCTACACCTTC; CDR3aa: CASSHGTGGYTF
d_gene: NA; abundance: NA; v_gene: TRBV3-1/TRBV3-2; j_gene: TRBJ2-5; CDR3nt: TGTGCCAGCAGCCAACGCGGGGTCGAGACCCAGTACTTC; CDR3aa: CASSQRGVETQYF
d_gene: NA; abundance: NA; v_gene: TRBV18; j_gene: TRBJ1-4; CDR3nt: TGTGCCAGCTCGCGTCGGACAGAGGACGGAGAAAAACTGTTTTTT; CDR3aa: CASSRRTEDGEKLFF
d_gene: NA; abundance: NA; v_gene: TRBV7-8; j_gene: TRBJ2-5; CDR3nt: TGTGCCAGCATCGGTTCCGGCGGACTACTAGAGACCCAGTACTTC; CDR3aa: CASIGSGGLLETQYF
d_gene: TRBD1; abundance: NA; v_gene: TRBV27; j_gene: TRBJ1-4; CDR3nt: TGTGCCAGCGGGCGACAGGGGCTTAATGAAAAACTGTTTTTT; CDR3aa: CASGRQGLNEKLFF
d_gene: TRBD1; abundance: NA; v_gene: TRBV11-2; j_gene: TRBJ2-3; CDR3nt: TGTGCCAGCTCTGTACAGGGGGGCGCGGGAGATACGCAGTATTTT; CDR3aa: CASSVQGGAGDTQYF
d_gene: NA; abundance: NA; v_gene: TRBV15; j_gene: TRBJ1-2; CDR3nt: TGTGCCACCAGCAGAGTTGCGGCAGCCTATAACTATGGCTACACCTTC; CDR3aa: CATSRVAAAYNYGYTF
d_gene: TRBD2; abundance: NA; v_gene: TRBV9; j_gene: TRBJ2-1; CDR3nt: TGTGCCAGCAGCGTAGGACTAGCGGGGAAGAGCTCCTACAATGAGCAGTTCTTC; CDR3aa: CASSVGLAGKSSYNEQFF
d_gene: NA; abundance: NA; v_gene: TRBV30; j_gene: TRBJ1-1; CDR3nt: TGTGCCTGGAGTGTAACTCTGAACACTGAAGCTTTCTTT; CDR3aa: CAWSVTLNTEAFF
d_gene: NA; abundance: NA; v_gene: TRBV10-1; j_gene: TRBJ1-5; CDR3nt: TGCGCCAGCAGTGAGGATCTAGTACAGCCCCAGCATTTT; CDR3aa: CASSEDLVQPQHF
d_gene: NA; abundance: NA; v_gene: TRBV5-6; j_gene: TRBJ1-2; CDR3nt: TGTGCCAGCAGCGATGATGGCAGGGACTATGGCTACACCTTC; CDR3aa: CASSDDGRDYGYTF
d_gene: TRBD1; abundance: NA; v_gene: TRBV2; j_gene: TRBJ1-2; CDR3nt: TGTGCCAGCATTTACAGGGGAGGAGACTATGGCTACACCTTC; CDR3aa: CASIYRGGDYGYTF
d_gene: NA; abundance: NA; v_gene: TRBV18; j_gene: TRBJ2-7; CDR3nt: TGTGCCAGCTCACCATCGGTTCAGGTCTACGAGCAGTACTTC; CDR3aa: CASSPSVQVYEQYF
d_gene: NA; abundance: once; v_gene: TRBV29-1; j_gene: TRBJ1-2; CDR3nt: TGCAGCGCAGACTCCCGGGACATCGAATACTATGGCTACACCTTC; CDR3aa: CSADSRDIEYYGYTF
d_gene: NA; abundance: NA; v_gene: TRBV2; j_gene: TRBJ2-5; CDR3nt: TGTGCCAGCAAGGCGAGGGGGCAAGAGACCCAGTACTTC; CDR3aa: CASKARGQETQYF
d_gene: TRBD1; abundance: NA; v_gene: TRBV6-5; j_gene: TRBJ1-2; CDR3nt: TGTGCCAGCAGTCGGGACAGGGGACCTGGCTACACCTTC; CDR3aa: CASSRDRGPGYTF
d_gene: TRBD2; abundance: NA; v_gene: TRBV9; j_gene: TRBJ2-3; CDR3nt: TGTGCCAGCAGCCCCCTAGCGGGGAGCACAGATACGCAGTATTTT; CDR3aa: CASSPLAGSTDTQYF
d_gene: TRBD1; abundance: NA; v_gene: TRBV28; j_gene: TRBJ1-5; CDR3nt: TGTGCCAGCAGTTCCGGGACAGGGGGGTGGCAGCCCCAGCATTTT; CDR3aa: CASSSGTGGWQPQHF
d_gene: TRBD1; abundance: NA; v_gene: TRBV19; j_gene: TRBJ1-5; CDR3nt: TGTGCCAGTAGTCAGGACAGGGGGGATCATCCCCAGCATTTT; CDR3aa: CASSQDRGDHPQHF
d_gene: NA; abundance: once; v_gene: TRBV18; j_gene: TRBJ2-1; CDR3nt: TGTGCCAGCTCACCTCTTCTGGCAGGGCCGAATGAGCAGTTCTTC; CDR3aa: CASSPLLAGPNEQFF
d_gene: NA; abundance: NA; v_gene: TRBV3-1/TRBV3-2; j_gene: TRBJ2-3; CDR3nt: TGTGCCAGCGTAGCCCGGGGCACAGATACGCAGTATTTT; CDR3aa: CASVARGTDTQYF
d_gene: TRBD1; abundance: NA; v_gene: TRBV7-8; j_gene: TRBJ2-5; CDR3nt: TGTGCCAGCAGCTCCGATTTACCGGGACAGGGCCCTAACCAAGAGACCCAGTACTTC; CDR3aa: CASSSDLPGQGPNQETQYF
d_gene: TRBD1; abundance: NA; v_gene: TRBV2; j_gene: TRBJ2-1; CDR3nt: TGTGCCAGCAGTGATAGGCAGGGGGCTTACAATGAGCAGTTCTTC; CDR3aa: CASSDRQGAYNEQFF
d_gene: TRBD1; abundance: NA; v_gene: TRBV5-4; j_gene: TRBJ2-1; CDR3nt: TGTGCCAGCAGCGCCCCTGCACAGGGACAGGTGTACAATGAGCAGTTCTTC; CDR3aa: CASSAPAQGQVYNEQFF
d_gene: TRBD1; abundance: NA; v_gene: TRBV2; j_gene: TRBJ2-7; CDR3nt: TGTGCCAGCATGCAGGGGGTGCCCCACGAGCAGTACTTC; CDR3aa: CASMQGVPHEQYF
d_gene: NA; abundance: NA; v_gene: TRBV6-4; j_gene: TRBJ1-3; CDR3nt: TGTGCCAGCTCATGGACAGTCGGAGACACCATATATTTT; CDR3aa: CASSWTVGDTIYF
d_gene: NA; abundance: NA; v_gene: TRBV7-9; j_gene: TRBJ2-1; CDR3nt: TGTGCCAGCAGCTTAGCGCAGGGGTATGAGCAGTTCTTC; CDR3aa: CASSLAQGYEQFF
d_gene: TRBD2; abundance: NA; v_gene: TRBV9; j_gene: TRBJ2-1; CDR3nt: TGTGCCAGCAGCGTAGCGCAGCGGGGTTACAATGAGCAGTTCTTC; CDR3aa: CASSVAQRGYNEQFF
d_gene: TRBD1; abundance: NA; v_gene: TRBV24-1; j_gene: TRBJ2-3; CDR3nt: TGTGCCACCAGTGATCGGGGACAGGGGACAGATACGCAGTATTTT; CDR3aa: CATSDRGQGTDTQYF
d_gene: TRBD1; abundance: NA; v_gene: TRBV5-1; j_gene: TRBJ1-2; CDR3nt: TGCGCCAGCAGCCCAGGGACAGCGAGTAACTATGGCTACACCTTC; CDR3aa: CASSPGTASNYGYTF
d_gene: NA; abundance: NA; v_gene: TRBV5-4; j_gene: TRBJ1-2; CDR3nt: TGTGCCAGCACCCCCATTGGATCCGGGGGCTACACCTTC; CDR3aa: CASTPIGSGGYTF
d_gene: NA; abundance: once; v_gene: TRBV7-2; j_gene: TRBJ1-2; CDR3nt: TGTGCCAGCAGGACGGGACACTTCAGCTATGGCTACACCTTC; CDR3aa: CASRTGHFSYGYTF
d_gene: TRBD2; abundance: once; v_gene: TRBV27; j_gene: TRBJ2-2; CDR3nt: TGTGCCAGCACTTGGAGGGGAGGACTAGCGGGGGCTCCCCGAAGAAACACCGGGGAGCTGTTTTTT; CDR3aa: CASTWRGGLAGAPRRNTGELFF
d_gene: NA; abundance: few; v_gene: TRBV10-1; j_gene: TRBJ1-5; CDR3nt: TGCGCCAGCAGTTTGGACAGTCGCCCCTATCAGCCCCAGCATTTT; CDR3aa: CASSLDSRPYQPQHF
d_gene: NA; abundance: NA; v_gene: TRBV15; j_gene: TRBJ2-5; CDR3nt: TGTGCCACCAGCAGAGATTTGGGGGGACAAGAGACCCAGTACTTC; CDR3aa: CATSRDLGGQETQYF
d_gene: TRBD2; abundance: NA; v_gene: TRBV3-1/TRBV3-2; j_gene: TRBJ2-5; CDR3nt: TGTGCCAGCAGCCAAGATCGGGAGGGCCGGACTAGATACTTC; CDR3aa: CASSQDREGRTRYF
d_gene: TRBD1; abundance: NA; v_gene: TRBV5-4; j_gene: TRBJ1-2; CDR3nt: TGTGCCAGCAGCGAGGCAGGGACAGGGGACTATGGCTACACCTTC; CDR3aa: CASSEAGTGDYGYTF
d_gene: NA; abundance: many; v_gene: TRBV6-1; j_gene: TRBJ1-3; CDR3nt: TGTGCCAGCAGTGAACGACAGTACATCACCATATATTTT; CDR3aa: CASSERQYITIYF